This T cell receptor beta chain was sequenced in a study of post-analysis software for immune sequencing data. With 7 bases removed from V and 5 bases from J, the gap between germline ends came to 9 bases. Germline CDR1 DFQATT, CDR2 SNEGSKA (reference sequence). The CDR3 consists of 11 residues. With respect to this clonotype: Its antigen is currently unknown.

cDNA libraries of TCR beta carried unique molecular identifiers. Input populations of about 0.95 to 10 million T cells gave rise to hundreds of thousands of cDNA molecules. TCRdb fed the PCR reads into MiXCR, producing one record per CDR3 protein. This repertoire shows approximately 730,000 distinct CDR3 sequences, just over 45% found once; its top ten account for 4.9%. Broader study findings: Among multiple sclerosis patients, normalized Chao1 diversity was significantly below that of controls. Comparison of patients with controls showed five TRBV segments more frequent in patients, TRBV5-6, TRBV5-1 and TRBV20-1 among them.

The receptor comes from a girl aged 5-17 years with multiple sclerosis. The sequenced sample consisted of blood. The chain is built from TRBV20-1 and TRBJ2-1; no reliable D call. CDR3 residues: CSGSADNEQFF. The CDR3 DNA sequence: TGCAGTGGCAGTGCCGACAATGAGCAGTTCTTC.